This entry lists 5 T cell receptor beta chains sequenced from one sample in a study of T cell changes during pregnancy in multiple sclerosis (dated by TCRdb to the late 2010s). Libraries came from the immunoSEQ multiplex PCR assay. The source is immuneACCESS, and TCRdb retained only in-frame sequences with V and J called. Part of the clones is not carried over; for the studies checked, unresolved V genes explain less than half of this, and the remainder is unexplained. Here the sample has approximately 84,000 clones; about 94% occur a single time. Of the sample, about 2.3% is held by the ten largest clones. Sequenced material: peripheral blood, taken in the third trimester of pregnancy. These TCRs come from a female donor with multiple sclerosis, enrolled in a pregnancy study.

The chain recombines TRBV14 with TRBJ2-3; 7 bases agree with TRBD2. The CDR3 loop spans 18 amino acids. The V gene end was trimmed by 1 base and the J gene end by 1 base; junction bases not matched to a gene: 11. CDR1 is SGHDN, CDR2 FVKESK, per germline. DNA of the CDR3: TGTGCCAGCAGCCAAGGAGATCCAGTCCGGGGGGGCACAGATACGCAGTATTTT. Encoded protein: CASSQGDPVRGGTDTQYF. Full variable domain (rest looked up from reference TRBV14 and TRBJ2-3): EAGVTQFPSHSVIEKGQTVTLRCDPISGHDNLYWYRRVMGKEIKFLLHFVKESKQDESGMPNNRFLAERTGGTYSTLKVQPAELEDSGVYFCASSQGDPVRGGTDTQYFGPGTRLTVL.

The chain joins TRBV30 to TRBJ2-1; 12 nucleotides match TRBD2. The CDR3 extends over 15 amino acids. Germline V CDR1 and CDR2: GTSNPN, SVGIG (reference sequence). Trimming removed 3 bases from V and 5 bases from J; junction bases left unmatched: 5. In DNA form, the CDR3 reads TGTGCCTGGAGCCCCCGACTAGCGGGGGACAATGAGCAGTTCTTC. Translating it yields CAWSPRLAGDNEQFF.

The chain is built from TRBV20-1 and TRBJ2-1, with D uncertain. Germline assignment: CDR1 DFQATT and CDR2 SNEGSKA (reference sequence). The CDR3 spans 11 residues. Trimming pared 2 bases from V and 7 bases from J, leaving 6 bases between. CDR3 sequence reads: CSARLVNEQFF. DNA for the CDR3: TGCAGTGCTAGACTAGTAAATGAGCAGTTCTTC.

The V gene is TRBV2, the J gene TRBJ1-1; D is unclear. Germline assignment: CDR1 SNHLY and CDR2 FYNNEI. V lost 10 bases, J lost 0 bases, and 6 bases lay in between. The CDR3 has 11 residues. The CDR3 loop is CATLMNTEAFF. The CDR3 region has the DNA TGTGCCACCCTTATGAACACTGAAGCTTTCTTT.

The V and J genes are TRBV2 and TRBJ1-1; TRBD1 matches at 7 bases. J gave up 0 bases and V 7 bases, and 2 bases lay outside the gene matches. This CDR3 spans 13 amino acids. Germline-derived CDR1 and CDR2 are SNHLY and FYNNEI. This CDR3 reads CASTGQLNTEAFF. The CDR3 DNA follows: TGTGCCAGCACGGGACAGCTGAACACTGAAGCTTTCTTT.